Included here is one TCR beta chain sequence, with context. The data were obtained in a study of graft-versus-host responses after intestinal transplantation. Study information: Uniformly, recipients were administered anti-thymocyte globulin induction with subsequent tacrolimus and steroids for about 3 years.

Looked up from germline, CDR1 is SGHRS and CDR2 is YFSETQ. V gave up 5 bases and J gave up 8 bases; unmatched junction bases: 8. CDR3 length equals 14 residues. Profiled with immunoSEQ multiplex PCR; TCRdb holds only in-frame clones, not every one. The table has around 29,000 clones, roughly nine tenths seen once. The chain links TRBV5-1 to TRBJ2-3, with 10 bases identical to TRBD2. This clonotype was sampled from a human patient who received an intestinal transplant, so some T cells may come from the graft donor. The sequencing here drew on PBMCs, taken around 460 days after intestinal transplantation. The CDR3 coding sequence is TGCGCCAGCAGGGCTAGCGGGAGTCCGGGTACGCAGTATTTT. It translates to CASRASGSPGTQYF.